Each of the 19 T cell receptor beta chains below was sequenced from the same sample in a study of T cell responses to AZD1222 COVID-19 vaccine. TCRdb keeps only in-frame clones here, not all; method: immunoSEQ multiplex PCR. This table has about 100,000 clones, roughly nine tenths appearing once. The material sequenced was peripheral blood, taken 28 days after the second dose of the MenACWY control vaccine. These receptors were taken from an adult who received the MenACWY meningococcal vaccine as a control.

The chain has TRBV30 and TRBJ1-2; a weak D match, TRBD1 (6 bases). The CDR3 spans 13 residues. CDR1 and CDR2 (germline): GTSNPN, SVGIG (reference sequence). V was pared by 2 bases and J by 6 bases, with 13 bases between. The chain's CDR3 is CAWSSTGRNGYTF. The CDR3, as DNA: TGTGCCTGGAGTTCAACAGGGAGGAATGGCTACACCTTC.

This chain links TRBV10-1 with TRBJ1-5, with no clear D. CDR1 and CDR2 from the germline V gene are WNHNN and SYGVQD (reference sequence). CDR3 length: 13 amino acids. Trimming cost V 4 bases and J 4 bases, with 8 bases left between them. The CDR3 spells CASSASLNQPQHF. Here the CDR3 DNA reads TGCGCCAGCAGTGCCAGCCTGAATCAGCCCCAGCATTTT.

The CDR3 DNA reads TGTGCCAGTAGTATAGGCAGGGGGCGCGAAAAAAGTCAGTACTTC. Protein: CASSIGRGREKSQYF. The chain links TRBV19 to TRBJ2-4, with 8 nucleotides matching TRBD1. V dropped 1 base and J dropped 12; count of bases not matched to a gene: 11. CDR3 size: 15 residues. Germline V gene data show CDR1 as LNHDA and CDR2 as SQIVND (reference sequence).

The chain couples TRBV10-2 to TRBJ2-7, with 7 positions matching TRBD2. After removal of 7 bases from V and 1 base from J, the junction contained 10 bases not matched to a gene. CDR1 is WSHSY, CDR2 SAAADI, per germline. The CDR3 totals 15 residues. The CDR3 is CASMGFAGESYEQYF. The DNA for the CDR3 is TGCGCCAGCATGGGGTTTGCGGGGGAGTCCTACGAGCAGTACTTC.

J is TRBJ2-7 and V is TRBV29-1, with 8 bases lining up with TRBD1. J gave up 4 bases and V 0 bases, and 8 bases lay outside the gene matches. The CDR3 has 15 amino acids. Germline-derived CDR1 and CDR2 are SQVTM and ANQGSEA. CDR3 region: CSVEDRRTGRYEQYF. CDR3 in DNA: TGCAGCGTTGAAGATCGACGGACAGGGAGGTACGAGCAGTACTTC.

The rearrangement uses TRBV28 and TRBJ2-3, with D unclear. V was clipped by 2 bases and J by 3 bases, with 9 bases between them. Per the germline V gene, CDR1 is MDHEN and CDR2 is SYDVKM. The CDR3 is made up of 14 amino acids. CDR3: CASSLPTTTDTQYF. CDR3 bases: TGTGCCAGCAGTTTACCCACTACTACAGATACGCAGTATTTT. Filled out from reference TRBV28 and TRBJ2-3, the complete variable domain reads DVKVTQSSRYLVKRTGEKVFLECVQDMDHENMFWYRQDPGLGLRLIYFSYDVKMKEKGDIPEGYSVSREKKERFSLILESASTNQTSMYLCASSLPTTTDTQYFGPGTRLTVL.

The CDR3 nucleotides are TGTGCCAGCTCACTAAACAGTGTTGCAACTAATGAAAAACTGTTTTTT. It yields the protein CASSLNSVATNEKLFF. The chain combines TRBV18 with TRBJ1-4; D not resolved. Trimming took off 4 bases at V and 0 bases at J, with 12 bases between the two ends. This CDR3 contains 16 residues. Germline V gene sequence: CDR1 KGHSH, CDR2 LQKENI.

CDR3 bases: TGTGCCAGCAGCTTAGGAGTCGGGGGTTTTGGGGATACTAACTATGGCTACACCTTC. Amino acids: CASSLGVGGFGDTNYGYTF. The rearrangement uses TRBV11-2 and TRBJ1-2, with D possibly TRBD1 on 5 matching bases. This CDR3 spans 19 amino acids. The germline V gene encodes CDR1 SGHAT and CDR2 FQNNGV. With 1 base removed from V and 0 bases from J, the gap between germline ends came to 21 bases.

The gene calls are TRBV5-6 and TRBJ2-7; 7 bases fit TRBD2. Per the germline V gene, CDR1 is SGHDT and CDR2 is YYEEEE. The J segment lost 2 bases and the V segment lost 0 bases, leaving 8 bases of the junction unmatched. The CDR3 covers 16 residues. The CDR3 loop reads CASSLGGGSPTYEQYF. The CDR3 nucleotides read TGTGCCAGCAGCTTGGGCGGGGGTTCGCCGACCTACGAGCAGTACTTC.

The J gene is TRBJ2-7, the V gene TRBV11-3, with D maybe TRBD1 (6 bases). This CDR3 region has 16 residues. CDR1 is SGHNT and CDR2 is YENEEA in the germline V gene. The V end was cut by 5 bases, the J end by 5 bases, with 22 bases between. The CDR3 region is CASSPGPAGVRDEQYF. For the CDR3, the DNA is TGTGCCAGCAGCCCCGGACCGGCAGGGGTCCGGGACGAGCAGTACTTC.

The CDR3 protein is CASSPDSTDTQYF. The CDR3, as DNA: TGTGCCAGCAGCCCCGATAGCACAGATACGCAGTATTTT. The V and J genes are TRBV5-4 and TRBJ2-3; unclear D gene. The V end was cut by 4 bases, the J end by 0 bases, with 6 bases between. The germline CDR1 and CDR2 sequences are SGHNT and YYREEE (reference sequence). The CDR3 runs to 13 residues.

The chain links TRBV7-2 to TRBJ1-2, with D unclear. Germline V CDR1 and CDR2: SGHTA, FQGNSA. The CDR3 runs 15 residues. Trimming pared 1 base from V and 4 bases from J, leaving 13 bases between. The CDR3: CASSLDAGVSYGYTF. CDR3 DNA sequence: TGTGCCAGCAGCTTAGATGCGGGAGTTTCCTATGGCTACACCTTC.

This sequence joins TRBV28 and TRBJ2-2; 7 positions match TRBD1. Trimming at V came to 6 bases and at J to 9 bases, leaving 10 bases not matched to a gene. The CDR3 runs to 14 residues. CDR1 and CDR2 (germline): MDHEN, SYDVKM. The CDR3 DNA reads as TGTGCCAGCAGCCCTTGGGCAGGGGGAAGGGAGCTGTTTTTT. Translated: CASSPWAGGRELFF.

This chain uses TRBV6-6 with TRBJ1-1, with 8 bases that match TRBD1. The ends lost 6 bases at V and 1 base at J; junction bases unmatched: 7. The CDR3 is 15 amino acids. The germline CDR1 and CDR2 sequences are MNHNY and SVGAGI (reference sequence). The CDR3 nucleotides read TGTGCCAGCAGCTCCCAGGACAGGGCGAACACTGAAGCTTTCTTT. Its translation: CASSSQDRANTEAFF.

The chain uses TRBV27 and TRBJ2-5; D possibly corresponds to TRBD1 (7 bases). Trimming left V 5 bases short and J 7 bases short, with 17 bases between. The CDR3 sequence is 14 residues long. The V gene's germline CDR1 is MNHEY and CDR2 SMNVEV (reference sequence). The CDR3 spells CASSRQGGRGTQYF. Here the CDR3 DNA reads TGTGCCAGCAGTCGTCAGGGGGGTAGAGGGACCCAGTACTTC.

The CDR3 DNA is TGCAGCGTTCGGGGGCCGGCGAACACCGGGGAGCTGTTTTTT. This gives the protein CSVRGPANTGELFF. This chain connects TRBV29-1 to TRBJ2-2; D may correspond to TRBD1 or TRBD2 (6 bases each). V was cut by 5 bases and J by 0 bases, with 10 bases left in between. This CDR3 is built from 14 residues. Germline CDR1 SQVTM, CDR2 ANQGSEA.

The DNA for the CDR3 is TGTGCCAGCTCACCCGAGACTGCGAATTCACCCCTCCACTTT. It encodes CASSPETANSPLHF. The chain combines TRBV18 with TRBJ1-6, with no clear D. The CDR3 is 14 amino acids. Germline V gene data show CDR1 as KGHSH and CDR2 as LQKENI. Deletions cut 3 bases from V and 7 bases from J, with 10 bases between.

The chain employs TRBV6-6 and TRBJ1-2; D unresolved. CDR1 and CDR2 (germline): MNHNY, SVGAGI (reference sequence). V lost 0 bases and J 6 bases, leaving 8 bases between the germline ends. The CDR3 spans 13 residues. CDR3 in amino acids: CASSYSPVDGYTF. For the CDR3, the DNA is TGTGCCAGCAGTTACTCCCCGGTTGATGGCTACACCTTC.

The chain uses TRBV5-5 and TRBJ2-7; 11 positions match TRBD1. This CDR3 has 15 amino acids. J gave up 6 bases and V 0 bases, and 5 bases lay outside the gene matches. Per germline, CDR1 SGHKS and CDR2 YYEKEE (reference sequence). CDR3 region: CASSLGGQGAIEQYF. In nucleotides, the CDR3 is TGTGCCAGCAGCTTGGGTGGACAGGGGGCAATCGAGCAGTACTTC.